Reported below is one T cell receptor (beta chain). Time point defined: after neoadjuvant nivolumab, at surgical resection. These newly diagnosed stage II-IVA oral cavity squamous cell carcinoma patients had no prior systemic or radiation treatment. This sample is drawn from a study of neoadjuvant anti-PD-1 for oral cavity cancer. Most PBMC samples had 450 to 500 ng input DNA in six replicates. Profiling relied on immunoSEQ multiplex PCR, and the TCRdb table lists in-frame clones only, not all of them. The sample gives approximately 8,200 clones, roughly 70% of which show up once; 2.5% to 3.5% is in the top ten. Sample: PBMCs, taken after nivolumab (anti-PD-1) treatment. This TCR came from a person aged 35-79 years with oral cavity squamous cell carcinoma.

The CDR3 loop reads CASSVAGESTDTQYF. The CDR3, as DNA: TGTGCCAGCAGCGTAGCGGGGGAGAGCACAGATACGCAGTATTTT. The chain links TRBV6-4 to TRBJ2-3; TRBD2 matches 9 bases. V shed 6 bases and J 0 bases; nucleotides not matched to a gene: 4. There are 15 residues in the CDR3. From germline, CDR1 is MRHNA and CDR2 SNTAGT.